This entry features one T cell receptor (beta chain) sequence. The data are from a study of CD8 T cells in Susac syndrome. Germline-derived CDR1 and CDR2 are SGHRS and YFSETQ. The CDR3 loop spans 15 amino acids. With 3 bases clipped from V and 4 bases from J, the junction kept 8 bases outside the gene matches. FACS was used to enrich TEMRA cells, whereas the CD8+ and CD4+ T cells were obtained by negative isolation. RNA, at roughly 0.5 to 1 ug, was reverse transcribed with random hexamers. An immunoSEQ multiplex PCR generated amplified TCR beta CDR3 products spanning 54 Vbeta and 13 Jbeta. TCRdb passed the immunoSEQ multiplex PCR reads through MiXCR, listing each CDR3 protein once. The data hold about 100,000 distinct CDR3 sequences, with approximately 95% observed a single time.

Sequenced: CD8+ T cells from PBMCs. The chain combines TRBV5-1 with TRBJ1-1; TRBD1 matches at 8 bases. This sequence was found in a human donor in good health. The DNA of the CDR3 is TGCGCCAGCAGCTCCGGGACAGGAACGACCACTGAAGCTTTCTTT. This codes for CASSSGTGTTTEAFF.